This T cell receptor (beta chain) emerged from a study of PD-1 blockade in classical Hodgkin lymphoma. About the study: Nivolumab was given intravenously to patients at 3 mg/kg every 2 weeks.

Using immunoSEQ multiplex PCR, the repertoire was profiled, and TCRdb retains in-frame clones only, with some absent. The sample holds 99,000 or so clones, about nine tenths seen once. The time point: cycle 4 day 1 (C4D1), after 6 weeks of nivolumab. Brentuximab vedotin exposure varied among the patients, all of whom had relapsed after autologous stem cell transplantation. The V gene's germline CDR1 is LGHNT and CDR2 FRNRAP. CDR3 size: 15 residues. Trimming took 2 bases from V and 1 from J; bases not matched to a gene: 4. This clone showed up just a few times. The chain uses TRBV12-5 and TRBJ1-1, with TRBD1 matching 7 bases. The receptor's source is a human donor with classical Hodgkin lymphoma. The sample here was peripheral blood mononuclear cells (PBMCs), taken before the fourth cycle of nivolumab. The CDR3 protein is CASGLSDRKNTEAFF. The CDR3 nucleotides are TGTGCTAGTGGTTTGTCGGACAGGAAGAACACTGAAGCTTTCTTT.